The 20 T cell receptor beta chains given below trace back to one sample, sequenced in a study of OX40 agonist ivuxolimab in advanced cancers. Assay: immunoSEQ multiplex PCR; the TCRdb copy retains only in-frame clones and omits some. Counted here are around 63,000 clones, over 90% occurring once; the ten biggest clones make up 20% to 25%. The sample consisted of CD4+ or CD8+ T cells sorted from blood, taken in a trial of the OX40 agonist ivuxolimab. The receptors come from an adult with an advanced solid tumor such as melanoma, head and neck, liver or kidney cancer.

This chain connects TRBV11-3 to TRBJ1-2; D gene unclear. The germline CDR1 and CDR2 sequences are SGHNT and YENEEA. V gave up 4 bases and J gave up 3 bases, with 12 bases separating them. The CDR3 has 14 residues. The CDR3 DNA is TGTGCCAGCAGCTCCACACCTTTCGACTATGGCTACACCTTC. Encoded protein: CASSSTPFDYGYTF.

The chain combines TRBV27 with TRBJ2-7; TRBD1 is a possible D gene (6 bases). Germline V gene data show CDR1 as MNHEY and CDR2 as SMNVEV (reference sequence). Trimming stripped 2 bases from V and 6 bases from J, with 17 bases between. This CDR3 has 15 amino acids. CDR3 protein: CASSLNRASSGEQYF. The CDR3 DNA reads as TGTGCCAGCAGTTTAAACAGGGCTTCCTCAGGCGAGCAGTACTTC.

V is TRBV4-1 and J is TRBJ1-1; a possible D gene is TRBD1 (6 bases). Germline CDR1 is MGHRA and CDR2 is YSYEKL. The CDR3 totals 16 residues. V lost 4 bases and J lost 2, with 17 bases in between. The CDR3 here is CASSLEGGARNTEAFF. The DNA of the CDR3 is TGCGCCAGCAGCCTCGAAGGGGGGGCGAGAAACACTGAAGCTTTCTTT.

The chain has TRBV7-3 and TRBJ2-5, with D possibly being TRBD1 (7 bases). Germline V gene data show CDR1 as SGHTA and CDR2 as FQGTGA. This CDR3 comprises 18 residues. The ends were cut back, 6 bases at V and 4 bases at J, with 27 bases in the middle. CDR3 protein: CASRAMTGTGSGGETQYF. CDR3 bases: TGTGCCAGCAGGGCTATGACAGGGACTGGATCAGGAGGAGAGACCCAGTACTTC.

The rearrangement uses TRBV19 and TRBJ2-2, with 7 bases fitting TRBD1. Trimming removed 3 bases from V and 4 bases from J; junction bases left unmatched: 8. Germline CDR1 LNHDA, CDR2 SQIVND (reference sequence). The CDR3 is 16 residues long. The chain's CDR3 is CASSIPRTGGTGELFF. Written as DNA, the CDR3 is TGTGCCAGTAGTATTCCTCGGACAGGCGGCACCGGGGAGCTGTTTTTT.

The V and J genes are TRBV13 and TRBJ2-3; no definite D call. The CDR3 is made up of 13 amino acids. Looked up from germline, CDR1 is PRHDT and CDR2 is FYEKMQ (reference sequence). V was cut by 5 bases and J by 4 bases, with 10 bases left in between. In DNA, the CDR3 is TGTGCCAGCAGCCGTTTGACGGCAGATACGCAGTATTTT. Protein: CASSRLTADTQYF. Full variable domain (remainder filled in from reference TRBV13 and TRBJ2-3): AAGVIQSPRHLIKEKRETATLKCYPIPRHDTVYWYQQGPGQDPQFLISFYEKMQSDKGSIPDRFSAQQFSDYHSELNMSSLELGDSALYFCASSRLTADTQYFGPGTRLTVL.

The chain has TRBV27 and TRBJ2-3; 12 bases are shared with TRBD2. With V trimmed by 6 bases and J by 6 bases, 4 bases remained unmatched. The CDR3 is 14 amino acids. Germline V gene sequence: CDR1 MNHEY, CDR2 SMNVEV (reference sequence). CDR3 sequence: CASRLAGGGDTQYF. The CDR3 bases are TGTGCCAGCAGACTAGCGGGAGGTGGGGATACGCAGTATTTT.

This sequence joins TRBV5-1 and TRBJ2-1; D uncertain. This CDR3 is 16 amino acids long. Germline CDR1 reads SGHRS; CDR2 reads YFSETQ. Trimming pared 4 bases from V and 4 bases from J, leaving 18 bases between. The CDR3 region has the DNA TGCGCCAGCAGCCCGGACCTGAGACTGTCGTACAATGAGCAGTTCTTC. Encoded protein: CASSPDLRLSYNEQFF.

This clone was picked up a small number of times. The chain joins TRBV29-1 to TRBJ1-1; D is unresolved. The CDR3 is 10 residues long. V was clipped by 7 bases and J by 5 bases, with 8 bases between them. Germline CDR1 and CDR2: SQVTM and ANQGSEA. This CDR3 is CSGGGTEAFF. The CDR3 DNA reads as TGCAGCGGCGGTGGAACTGAAGCTTTCTTT.

The chain is built from TRBV5-1 and TRBJ2-7; 14 nucleotides line up with TRBD2. The CDR3 contains 14 residues. J lost 2 bases, V lost 6 bases, and 1 base had no gene match. Germline V gene lookup returns CDR1 SGHRS and CDR2 YFSETQ. The CDR3 nucleotides read TGCGCCAGCAAGGGACTAGCGGGGGCCTACGAGCAGTACTTC. It specifies CASKGLAGAYEQYF.

J is TRBJ2-1 and V is TRBV29-1; D is perhaps TRBD1 or TRBD2 (5 bases each). Trimming took 6 bases from V and 2 from J, leaving 20 bases between them. This CDR3 comprises 16 residues. Germline lookup yields CDR1 SQVTM and CDR2 ANQGSEA. CDR3 coding DNA: TGCAGCGTGAAAACCGTGGGACCGCGAACCTACAATGAGCAGTTCTTC. As protein: CSVKTVGPRTYNEQFF.

V usage is TRBV5-1 and J usage is TRBJ1-2; D unresolved. The germline V and J ends were trimmed by 0 bases and 0 bases, with 9 bases remaining between them. There are 15 residues in the CDR3. Germline CDR1 and CDR2: SGHRS and YFSETQ. The CDR3 sequence: CASSLDVGSNYGYTF. CDR3 DNA sequence: TGCGCCAGCAGCTTGGACGTCGGATCTAACTATGGCTACACCTTC.

This rearrangement joins TRBV2 to TRBJ1-5, with D hard to call. Trimming stripped 2 bases from V and 5 bases from J, with 7 bases between. Germline assignment: CDR1 SNHLY and CDR2 FYNNEI. The CDR3 has 13 residues. In DNA, the CDR3 is TGTGCCAGCAGTGAATTGGCAGATCAGCCCCAGCATTTT. Protein: CASSELADQPQHF. The entire variable domain, with the rest obtained from reference TRBV2 and TRBJ1-5, is as follows: EPEVTQTPSHQVTQMGQEVILRCVPISNHLYFYWYRQILGQKVEFLVSFYNNEISEKSEIFDDQFSVERPDGSNFTLKIRSTKLEDSAMYFCASSELADQPQHFGDGTRLSIL.

This chain joins TRBV7-9 and TRBJ2-6, with TRBD1 identical over 9 bases. Germline loops: CDR1 SEHNR, CDR2 FQNEAQ (reference sequence). V shed 5 bases and J 3 bases; nucleotides not matched to a gene: 11. The CDR3 totals 18 residues. The CDR3 DNA is TGTGCCAGCAGCCCCCCGGGACAGGGATCTTTTGGGGCCAACGTCCTGACTTTC. Translated: CASSPPGQGSFGANVLTF. Drawing the rest from reference TRBV7-9 and TRBJ2-6, the complete variable domain is DTGVSQNPRHKITKRGQNVTFRCDPISEHNRLYWYRQTLGQGPEFLTYFQNEAQLEKSRLLSDRFSAERPKGSFSTLEIQRTEQGDSAMYLCASSPPGQGSFGANVLTFGAGSRLTVL.

This clone was counted once. This sequence joins TRBV11-2 and TRBJ2-1; 10 bases fit TRBD2. The CDR3 covers 15 residues. Germline V CDR1 and CDR2: SGHAT, FQNNGV. Germline trimming cut 5 bases from V and 6 bases from J; bases unmatched to any gene: 7. This CDR3 reads CASSGGLALSNEQFF. DNA for the CDR3: TGTGCCAGCAGCGGGGGACTAGCGCTAAGCAATGAGCAGTTCTTC.

The chain recombines TRBV30 with TRBJ1-6, with 8 bases fitting TRBD1. The CDR3 is made up of 14 amino acids. Germline loops: CDR1 GTSNPN, CDR2 SVGIG (reference sequence). Germline trimming cut 5 bases from V and 3 bases from J; bases unmatched to any gene: 3. The CDR3 DNA follows: TGTGCCTGGGGGACAGGTTTCTATAATTCACCCCTCCACTTT. The encoded protein is CAWGTGFYNSPLHF. Based on the CDR3 plus reference TRBV30 and TRBJ1-6, the full variable domain is SQTIHQWPATLVQPVGSPLSLECTVEGTSNPNLYWYRQAAGRGLQLLFYSVGIGQISSEVPQNLSASRPQDRQFILSSKKLLLSDSGFYLCAWGTGFYNSPLHFGNGTRLTVT.

For the CDR3, the DNA is TGTGCCAGCAGGGGAATAGGGAATCAGCCCCAGCATTTT. This codes for CASRGIGNQPQHF. The chain couples TRBV27 to TRBJ1-5; D gene ambiguous. Trimming took 6 bases from V and 4 from J, leaving 10 bases between them. Germline lookup yields CDR1 MNHEY and CDR2 SMNVEV (reference sequence). The CDR3 runs 13 residues.

V gene TRBV5-1 combines with J gene TRBJ2-3, with 9 bases matching TRBD1. The trim removed 0 bases at V and 5 bases at J, leaving 7 bases unmatched. Germline V CDR1 and CDR2: SGHRS, YFSETQ. This CDR3 has 16 residues. CDR3 bases: TGCGCCAGCAGCTTGGGTGACAGGGGGATGGGAGATACGCAGTATTTT. Translating it yields CASSLGDRGMGDTQYF.

The chain carries TRBV6-4 and TRBJ1-4; D unclear. Germline V lookup: CDR1 MRHNA, CDR2 SNTAGT. Trimming removed 3 bases at V and 4 bases at J, with 12 bases between. The CDR3 has 15 residues. The CDR3 bases are TGTGCCAGCAGTGAATTCCCCGGGTTTAATGAAAAACTGTTTTTT. It codes for CASSEFPGFNEKLFF.

This chain joins TRBV7-2 and TRBJ2-1; 13 nucleotides line up with TRBD2. The CDR3 extends over 15 amino acids. Germline assignment: CDR1 SGHTA and CDR2 FQGNSA. J lost 7 bases, V lost 5 bases, and 5 bases had no gene match. In DNA form, the CDR3 reads TGTGCCAGCAGCATACTAGCGGGAGGGATTAATGAGCAGTTCTTC. Translating gives CASSILAGGINEQFF.